The present TCR beta chain was sequenced within a study of early T cells in non-severe SARS-CoV-2 infection. Unique molecular identifiers (one per individual cDNA molecule) were attached. From the 5' RACE reads, TCRdb called clonotypes with MiXCR, one entry per CDR3 protein. In the table there are roughly 100,000 distinct CDR3 sequences, less than 15% of which are singletons. The CDR3 has 13 residues. Germline CDR1 SQVTM, CDR2 ANQGSEA. J gave up 5 bases and V 1 base, and 4 bases lay outside the gene matches. Input material: whole blood. This sequence originates from an adult who was a healthcare worker with PCR-confirmed SARS-CoV-2 infection or an uninfected control (not recorded which). This sequence joins TRBV29-1 and TRBJ2-5, with TRBD1 identical over 7 bases. The CDR3 sequence is CSVEGGGWETQYF. The CDR3 bases are TGCAGCGTTGAAGGAGGGGGCTGGGAGACCCAGTACTTC.